The 4 T cell receptor beta chains below all came from one sample that was sequenced in a study of blood T cell repertoires in COVID-19. Only in-frame clones appear in the TCRdb table, and some are missing; sequencing was by immunoSEQ multiplex PCR. The table records 45,000 to 55,000 clones, roughly three quarters of them present only once. Sequencing was done on a sample of peripheral blood. The receptor source for this set is a human donor with active or convalescent COVID-19. The donor label of this sample is uncertain.

This chain uses TRBV25-1 with TRBJ2-2, with D perhaps TRBD1 (6 bases). The germline CDR1 and CDR2 sequences are MGHDK and SYGVNS. The length of the CDR3 is 16 residues. Trimming took off 4 bases at V and 5 bases at J, with 17 bases between the two ends. CDR3 in DNA: TGTGCCAGCAGTGTACAGGGTTTGGGGGAGACCGGGGAGCTGTTTTTT. Translated, it gives CASSVQGLGETGELFF.

The gene calls are TRBV29-1 and TRBJ2-3, with a possible D match to TRBD2 (5 bases). CDR3 length equals 13 residues. Germline CDR1 reads SQVTM; CDR2 reads ANQGSEA. Trimming pared 1 base from V and 0 bases from J, leaving 5 bases between. The CDR3 sequence: CSVEGTSTDTQYF. The CDR3 coding sequence is TGCAGCGTTGAAGGGACTAGCACAGATACGCAGTATTTT.

V and J are TRBV29-1 and TRBJ2-7; TRBD1 aligns across 7 bases. In germline, CDR1 is SQVTM, CDR2 ANQGSEA. Trimming cost V 7 bases and J 1 base; bases outside gene matches: 4. The CDR3 consists of 12 residues. CDR3 in DNA: TGCAGCGGGGGACAGCGGTCCTACGAGCAGTACTTC. Protein product: CSGGQRSYEQYF.

The J gene is TRBJ2-2, the V gene TRBV24-1, with D tentatively TRBD1 (5 bases). The V gene lost 7 bases and the J gene lost 2 bases, with 7 bases spanning the gap. Germline V gene data show CDR1 as KGHDR and CDR2 as SFDVKD. This CDR3 contains 13 residues. The CDR3 DNA reads TGTGCCACCAGGGACACTAACACCGGGGAGCTGTTTTTT. It codes for CATRDTNTGELFF.